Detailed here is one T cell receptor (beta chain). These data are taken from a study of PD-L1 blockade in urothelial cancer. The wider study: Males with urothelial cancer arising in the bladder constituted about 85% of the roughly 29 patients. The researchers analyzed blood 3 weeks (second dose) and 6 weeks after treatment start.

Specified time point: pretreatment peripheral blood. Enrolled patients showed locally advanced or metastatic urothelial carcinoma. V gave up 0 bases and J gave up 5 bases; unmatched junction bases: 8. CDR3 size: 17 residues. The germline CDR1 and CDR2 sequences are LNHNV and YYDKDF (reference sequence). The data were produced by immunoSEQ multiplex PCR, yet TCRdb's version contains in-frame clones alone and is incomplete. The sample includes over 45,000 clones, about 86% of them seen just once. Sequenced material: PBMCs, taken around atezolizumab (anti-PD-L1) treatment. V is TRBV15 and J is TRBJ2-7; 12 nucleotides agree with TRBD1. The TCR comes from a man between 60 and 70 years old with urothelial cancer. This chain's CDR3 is CATSREYPGQGAHEQYF. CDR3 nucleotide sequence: TGTGCCACCAGCAGAGAATATCCGGGACAGGGGGCTCACGAGCAGTACTTC.